The clone carrying this T cell receptor (beta chain) showed up just once. Its target is not known. These data come from a study of OX40 agonist ivuxolimab in advanced cancers. Study background: Antecedent anti-PD-1, anti-PD-L1 or anti-CTLA-4 therapy was permissible, with around 40% having received some.

The data were produced by immunoSEQ multiplex PCR, yet TCRdb's version contains in-frame clones alone and is incomplete. The table shows more than 95,000 clones, with roughly 91% occurring only once. The study's findings and limits: Part of the nonresponder group also had normalized T-cell clonal expansion that was low.

This receptor was identified in an adult with an advanced solid tumor such as melanoma, head and neck, liver or kidney cancer. Material: CD4+ or CD8+ T cells sorted from blood, obtained in a trial of the OX40 agonist ivuxolimab.

The chain's CDR3 is CASSREVRDTEAFF. In DNA, the CDR3 is TGTGCCAGCAGCCGTGAGGTAAGGGACACTGAAGCTTTCTTT. The chain joins TRBV7-9 to TRBJ1-1; D gene ambiguous. CDR3 length: 14 amino acids. V was cut by 5 bases and J by 3 bases, with 13 bases left in between. CDR1 is SEHNR and CDR2 is FQNEAQ in the germline V gene (reference sequence). The whole variable domain, filled in from reference TRBV7-9 and TRBJ1-1, reads DTGVSQNPRHKITKRGQNVTFRCDPISEHNRLYWYRQTLGQGPEFLTYFQNEAQLEKSRLLSDRFSAERPKGSFSTLEIQRTEQGDSAMYLCASSREVRDTEAFFGQGTRLTVV.